The 21 T cell receptor beta chains presented below share a single source sample, sequenced in a study of CD8 T cells in Susac syndrome. With random hexamers, reverse transcription was performed on about 0.5 to 1 ug of RNA. MiXCR, run by TCRdb on the immunoSEQ multiplex PCR reads, gives a single entry per CDR3 protein. The sample carries some 190,000 distinct CDR3 sequences, less than 95% recorded once. Sequences were obtained from CD4+ T cells from PBMCs. Source of these receptors: a human donor in good health.

The chain recombines TRBV20-1 with TRBJ1-1, with D unresolved. Per germline, CDR1 DFQATT and CDR2 SNEGSKA (reference sequence). V lost 2 bases and J 1 base, leaving 11 bases between the germline ends. The CDR3 consists of 14 residues. In nucleotides, the CDR3 is TGCAGTGCTAGAAATCAGGCCGGGAACACTGAAGCTTTCTTT. Translating it yields CSARNQAGNTEAFF.

The CDR3 nucleotides read TGTGCCAGCAGCCCCCAGGTGCGTGGGCAGCCCCAGCATTTT. Residues: CASSPQVRGQPQHF. The V call is TRBV3-1, the J call TRBJ1-5, with unresolved D. Trimming stripped 4 bases from V and 7 bases from J, with 14 bases between. The CDR3 loop spans 14 amino acids. In germline, CDR1 is LGHDT, CDR2 YNNKEL (reference sequence).

This clonotype appeared once. This rearrangement joins TRBV7-9 to TRBJ2-1, with a tentative D call TRBD1 (6 bases). The CDR3 has 12 amino acids. CDR1 and CDR2 (germline): SEHNR, FQNEAQ (reference sequence). Trimming took 5 bases from V and 8 from J, leaving 10 bases between them. Here the CDR3 reads CASSEQGDEQFF. CDR3 bases: TGTGCCAGCAGCGAACAGGGAGATGAGCAGTTCTTC.

J is TRBJ2-5 and V is TRBV30, with D hard to call. The V end lost 2 bases, the J end lost 7 bases, and 11 bases lay between the germline ends. The CDR3 loop spans 12 amino acids. The germline V gene encodes CDR1 GTSNPN and CDR2 SVGIG (reference sequence). The CDR3: CAWSREIGTQYF. In DNA, the CDR3 is TGTGCCTGGAGTCGAGAGATCGGGACCCAGTACTTC.

The chain is built from TRBV29-1 and TRBJ1-1; D is possibly TRBD1 (6 bases). This CDR3 region has 14 residues. Looked up from germline, CDR1 is SQVTM and CDR2 is ANQGSEA. Trimming took off 6 bases at V and 1 base at J, with 15 bases between the two ends. As DNA, the CDR3 is TGCAGCGTACAGGGTCCGATCCAGAACACTGAAGCTTTCTTT. Its protein is CSVQGPIQNTEAFF.

The rearrangement joins TRBV28 to TRBJ2-7; D may be TRBD1 (7 bases). The CDR3 sequence is 14 residues long. The V and J ends lost 5 bases and 3 bases respectively, with 14 bases between them. Germline V gene data show CDR1 as MDHEN and CDR2 as SYDVKM. As DNA, the CDR3 is TGTGCCAGCAGTCGAAGACAGGGAGGCTACGAGCAGTACTTC. This sequence encodes CASSRRQGGYEQYF.

J is TRBJ1-5 and V is TRBV5-1; D not certain. The germline V and J ends were trimmed by 1 base and 3 bases, with 5 bases remaining between them. Germline-derived CDR1 and CDR2 are SGHRS and YFSETQ. This CDR3 comprises 13 residues. The CDR3 DNA sequence: TGCGCCAGCAGCTTGTCGGCCAATCAGCCCCAGCATTTT. Its protein is CASSLSANQPQHF.

CDR3 nucleotides: TGTGCCAGCAGCCGGAGGGCCTACAATGAGCAGTTCTTC. It is translated as CASSRRAYNEQFF. This sequence joins TRBV7-9 and TRBJ2-1, with D tentatively TRBD2 (6 bases). V was trimmed by 5 bases and J by 2 bases, leaving 7 bases between them. CDR1 and CDR2 from the germline V gene are SEHNR and FQNEAQ (reference sequence). The CDR3 totals 13 residues. Full variable domain (missing parts from reference TRBV7-9 and TRBJ2-1): DTGVSQNPRHKITKRGQNVTFRCDPISEHNRLYWYRQTLGQGPEFLTYFQNEAQLEKSRLLSDRFSAERPKGSFSTLEIQRTEQGDSAMYLCASSRRAYNEQFFGPGTRLTVL.

The chain uses TRBV6-1 and TRBJ2-6, with a tentative D call TRBD1 (6 bases). The CDR3 contains 16 residues. Germline assignment: CDR1 MNHNS and CDR2 SASEGT. Trimming took 7 bases from V and 4 from J, leaving 17 bases between them. The CDR3 region is CASMGDRLLGANVLTF. Here the CDR3 DNA reads TGTGCCAGCATGGGAGACAGGCTTCTGGGGGCCAACGTCCTGACTTTC.

This clonotype was counted once. The rearrangement joins TRBV25-1 to TRBJ2-3, with D possibly matching TRBD1 (6 bases). Deletions cut 6 bases from V and 2 bases from J, with 6 bases between. This CDR3 is 12 amino acids long. The germline V gene has CDR1 MGHDK and CDR2 SYGVNS. CDR3 amino acids: CASRGATDTQYF. In nucleotides, the CDR3 is TGTGCCAGCAGGGGGGCCACAGATACGCAGTATTTT.

CDR3 sequence (DNA): TGTGCCAGCAGCCTGGACAGGCCTAGCACAGATACGCAGTATTTT. Residues: CASSLDRPSTDTQYF. This chain links TRBV7-9 with TRBJ2-3, with 7 bases identical to TRBD1. Germline lookup yields CDR1 SEHNR and CDR2 FQNEAQ (reference sequence). Unmatched junction bases numbered 5, after V lost 5 bases and J lost 0 bases. CDR3 length: 15 residues.

This clonotype came up once. The V and J genes are TRBV28 and TRBJ2-7; 10 bases map to TRBD2. The V and J ends lost 6 bases and 12 bases, in that order; junction bases with no gene match: 5. The CDR3 length is 11 residues. Per the germline V gene, CDR1 is MDHEN and CDR2 is SYDVKM. The DNA for the CDR3 is TGTGCCAGCAGCGGTCGGACTAGCGGGTACTTC. Protein product: CASSGRTSGYF.

This chain uses TRBV5-8 with TRBJ2-1, with a tentative D call TRBD2 (5 bases). Trimming removed 3 bases from V and 10 bases from J, with 23 bases in between. The CDR3 is 16 amino acids. Germline CDR1 SGHTS, CDR2 YDEGEE. This CDR3 reads CASSSPGSFSGGEQFF. The CDR3 nucleotides are TGTGCCAGCAGCTCCCCGGGATCCTTCTCCGGCGGGGAGCAGTTCTTC.

The chain has TRBV21-1 and TRBJ2-7; TRBD1, as called in the table, went unchecked against the DNA. TRBV21-1 is a pseudogene segment. The CDR3 extends over 15 amino acids. The chain's CDR3 is CASPNPGQGLHEQYF. The CDR3 region has the DNA TGTGCCAGCCCTAATCCGGGACAGGGTCTCCACGAGCAGTACTTC.

The chain carries TRBV6-2 or TRBV6-3 and TRBJ2-4; D may be TRBD1 or TRBD2 (5 bases each). The V and J ends lost 8 bases and 5 bases respectively, with 22 bases between them. Germline V gene lookup returns CDR1 MNHEY and CDR2 SVGEGT. The CDR3 extends over 16 amino acids. CDR3 DNA sequence: TGTGCCAGCGGCTCCGGGACGTCAACGAACGAAAACATTCAGTACTTC. It yields the protein CASGSGTSTNENIQYF.

The rearrangement joins TRBV6-1 to TRBJ2-1; TRBD1 matches 10 bases. V was clipped by 4 bases and J by 5 bases; unmatched bases: 8. The CDR3 contains 16 residues. Germline CDR1 is MNHNS and CDR2 is SASEGT. CDR3 nucleotides: TGTGCCAGCAGTGTCGATCTGGGGACAGGGGACAATGAGCAGTTCTTC. This gives the protein CASSVDLGTGDNEQFF.

The rearrangement links TRBV30 to TRBJ1-1; 7 bases are a match to TRBD1. This CDR3 spans 13 amino acids. Germline trimming cut 2 bases from V and 4 bases from J; bases unmatched to any gene: 4. CDR1 and CDR2 from the germline V gene are GTSNPN and SVGIG (reference sequence). The CDR3 DNA reads TGTGCCTGGAGTCTGTCAGGGGGCACTGAAGCTTTCTTT. Residues: CAWSLSGGTEAFF.

V usage is TRBV20-1 and J usage is TRBJ2-1, with TRBD2 matching over 7 bases. CDR3 length: 15 residues. V dropped 2 bases and J dropped 5; count of bases not matched to a gene: 9. The germline gives CDR1 DFQATT, CDR2 SNEGSKA (reference sequence). The CDR3 region has the DNA TGCAGTGCTAGAAACGGCGTAGCGGGTAACAATGAGCAGTTCTTC. This gives the protein CSARNGVAGNNEQFF.

V usage is TRBV20-1 and J usage is TRBJ2-7; 8 bases align to TRBD2. The CDR3 sequence is 13 residues long. Germline V CDR1 and CDR2: DFQATT, SNEGSKA (reference sequence). After removal of 7 bases from V and 3 bases from J, the junction contained 8 bases not matched to a gene. The CDR3 here is CSVTRLAGYEQYF. CDR3 nucleotides: TGCAGTGTTACCCGGCTAGCGGGCTACGAGCAGTACTTC.

The rearrangement uses TRBV4-2 and TRBJ2-7; D might be TRBD2 (6 bases). In germline, CDR1 is LGHNA, CDR2 YNFKEQ. The CDR3 runs to 14 residues. Trimming cost V 8 bases and J 0 bases, with 14 bases left between them. The CDR3 reads CASRAGDFSYEQYF. Written as DNA, the CDR3 is TGTGCCAGCCGAGCTGGGGACTTCTCCTACGAGCAGTACTTC.

V is TRBV29-1 and J is TRBJ2-1, with 9 positions matching TRBD2. This CDR3 has 16 residues. Losses at the gene ends were 4 bases for V and 0 bases for J; bases not matched to a gene: 7. CDR1 SQVTM and CDR2 ANQGSEA come from the germline V gene. The CDR3 loop is CSVGGPSGASYNEQFF. The CDR3 nucleotides are TGCAGCGTTGGGGGCCCTAGCGGGGCCTCCTACAATGAGCAGTTCTTC.